This T cell receptor beta chain came from a study of T-cell memory formation after mild COVID-19. CDR3 length: 12 amino acids. CDR1 is SGHRS and CDR2 is YFSETQ in the germline V gene. The V end was cut by 2 bases, the J end by 6 bases, with 6 bases between. General study findings and limits: Later expanders leaned CD4+, whereas clones that contracted between day 15 and 85 were balanced CD4/CD8.

One entry per CDR3 protein, called by TCRdb with MiXCR from the 5' RACE reads. The sample lists hundreds of thousands of distinct CDR3 sequences; roughly 21% were seen once. This clonotype was found many times. The antigen remains undetermined. This receptor was taken from an adult woman who had mild COVID-19 (a few samples of this study predate the infection). Cell type and time point are not known. V gene TRBV5-1 combines with J gene TRBJ2-1, with D unresolved. The source material was PBMCs or a T cell subset sorted from them (not recorded which). The CDR3 sequence: CASSLIGNEQFF. The CDR3 DNA sequence: TGCGCCAGCAGCTTAATCGGCAATGAGCAGTTCTTC.